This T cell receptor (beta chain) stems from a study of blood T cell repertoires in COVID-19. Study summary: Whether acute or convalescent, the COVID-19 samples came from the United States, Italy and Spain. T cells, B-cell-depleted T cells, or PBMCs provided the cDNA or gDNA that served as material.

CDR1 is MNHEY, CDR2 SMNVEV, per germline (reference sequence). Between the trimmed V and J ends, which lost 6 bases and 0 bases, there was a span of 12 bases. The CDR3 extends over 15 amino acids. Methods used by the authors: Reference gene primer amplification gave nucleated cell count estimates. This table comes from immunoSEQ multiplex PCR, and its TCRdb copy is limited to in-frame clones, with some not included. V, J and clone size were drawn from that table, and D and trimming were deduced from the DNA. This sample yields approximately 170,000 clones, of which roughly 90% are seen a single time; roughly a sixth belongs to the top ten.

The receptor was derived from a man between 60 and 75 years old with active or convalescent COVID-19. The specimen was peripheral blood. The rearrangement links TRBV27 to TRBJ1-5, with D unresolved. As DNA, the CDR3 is TGTGCCAGCAGGGACGGGGTTTATAGCAATCAGCCCCAGCATTTT. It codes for CASRDGVYSNQPQHF.